The rows below give T cell receptor beta chains drawn from one sample of a study of OX40 agonist ivuxolimab in advanced cancers. Sequencing used immunoSEQ multiplex PCR; TCRdb keeps in-frame clones, though not all of them. The sample holds about 21,000 clones; more than 75% are singletons and the top ten take roughly a tenth. The specimen comprised CD4+ or CD8+ T cells sorted from blood, sampled in a trial of the OX40 agonist ivuxolimab. These receptors were collected from an adult with an advanced solid tumor such as melanoma, head and neck, liver or kidney cancer. Each CDR3 is given with its conserved first and last residue. Fields, in order: V gene, J gene, CDR3 protein.

TRBV15	TRBJ2-7	CATSRDRKTYEQYF
TRBV7-9	TRBJ2-7	CASSPGQRSSYEQYF
TRBV4-1	TRBJ2-3	CASSQRAGGTDTQYF
TRBV5-1	TRBJ2-7	CASSLEPGPIYEQYF
TRBV13	TRBJ1-4	CASSWDGEKKLFF
TRBV5-1	TRBJ2-4	CASSLGWLAKNIQYF
TRBV9	TRBJ2-1	CASSVAGGNEQFF
TRBV7-9	TRBJ2-1	CASSLGSKQFF
TRBV6-4	TRBJ2-3	CASSEGGSTDTQYF
TRBV13	TRBJ2-3	CASSLDEETDTQYF
TRBV27	TRBJ2-3	CASSTFSGGTDTQYF
TRBV4-1	TRBJ1-2	CASSQEGGFNYGYTF
TRBV6-6	TRBJ1-3	CASRATVDSGNTIYF
TRBV5-1	TRBJ2-7	CASSRDRIYEQYF
TRBV9	TRBJ1-6	CASSPPGGGANSPLHF
TRBV14	TRBJ2-1	CASSALYPLDEQFF
TRBV7-9	TRBJ2-7	CASSDVGREAEQYF
TRBV2	TRBJ1-2	CATRLGYGYTF
TRBV2	TRBJ1-3	CASSVFPPRTSGNTIYF
TRBV6-5	TRBJ1-2	CASSYGGVYGYTF
TRBV9	TRBJ2-7	CASSVAAQGDEQYF
TRBV4-1	TRBJ2-4	CASSQEVRPEGIQYF
TRBV5-6	TRBJ2-1	CASSDGTRRNEQFF
TRBV29-1	TRBJ2-1	CSVEDVRVSSYNEQFF
TRBV7-9	TRBJ1-1	CASSLAGGETEAFF
TRBV29-1	TRBJ2-1	CSETDRGNNEQFF
TRBV27	TRBJ2-1	CASRDNHNEQFF
TRBV7-9	TRBJ1-5	CASSLGGQRNQPQHF
TRBV6-4	TRBJ2-3	CASSFGDAEDTQYF
TRBV10-2	TRBJ1-1	CASSVGMNTEAFF
TRBV5-6	TRBJ1-1	CASSAKGAEVDWTEAFF
TRBV13	TRBJ1-1	CASSPRLRSNTEAFF
TRBV5-1	.	CASSFWARSTYEQYF
TRBV5-1	TRBJ2-1	CASSLGDQPPPYNEQFF
TRBV7-9	TRBJ1-4	CASSLFPVLNEKLFF
TRBV5-6	TRBJ2-7	CASSFRNSYEQYF
TRBV7-2	TRBJ2-1	CASSLNRGPNNEQFF
TRBV7-6	TRBJ2-7	CASSLAERGSYEQYF
TRBV21-1	TRBJ2-7	CASSKERTGTSYEQYF
TRBV28	TRBJ1-3	CASSPSHSGNTIYF
TRBV6-6	TRBJ2-7	CASSYSGADRVYEQYF
TRBV6-5	TRBJ2-7	CASSPTGLQYEQYF
TRBV25-1	TRBJ2-3	CASVTIRGLMVF
TRBV5-6	TRBJ2-1	CASSLGGINEQFF
TRBV30	TRBJ2-5	CAWSVGYRAATQYF
TRBV7-2	TRBJ2-7	CASSLAPPGTSGYEQYF
TRBV4-1	TRBJ1-5	CASSQGLGAGNQPQHF
TRBV2	TRBJ2-3	CASWLGASSTDTQYF
TRBV19	TRBJ2-7	CASRRAGGRFHEQYF
TRBV19	TRBJ2-7	CASRPGGSGSTYEQYF
TRBV7-9	TRBJ2-1	CASRPLAGGPLEQFF
TRBV7-8	TRBJ1-5	CASSPGIGVSNQPQHF
TRBV18	TRBJ2-1	CASSPSRGEEGNEQFF
TRBV27	TRBJ1-6	CASSLGGNSPLHF
TRBV7-8	TRBJ1-4	CASSLGPGREKLFF